The next 20 T cell receptor beta chains were all read from a single sample in a study of blood T cell repertoires in COVID-19. Assay: immunoSEQ multiplex PCR; the TCRdb copy retains only in-frame clones and omits some. The sample carries 250,000 to 300,000 clones, 75% to 90% recorded once. Material for sequencing was peripheral blood. The receptors shown here come from a man aged 60 to 75 who had recovered from COVID-19.

This rearrangement joins TRBV5-1 to TRBJ2-3; TRBD2 matches 9 bases. The ends lost 0 bases at V and 4 bases at J; junction bases unmatched: 9. Germline V lookup: CDR1 SGHRS, CDR2 YFSETQ. CDR3 length equals 17 residues. The CDR3 is CASSLGGAGGPADTQYF. As DNA, the CDR3 is TGCGCCAGCAGCTTGGGAGGCGCGGGGGGGCCGGCAGATACGCAGTATTTT.

This chain links TRBV27 with TRBJ2-1; 7 nucleotides line up with TRBD1. V was pared by 5 bases and J by 0 bases, with 7 bases of the junction left unmatched. CDR3 size: 16 residues. Per germline, CDR1 MNHEY and CDR2 SMNVEV (reference sequence). Here the CDR3 reads CASSASGGSSYNEQFF. The CDR3 region has the DNA TGTGCCAGCAGTGCCTCAGGGGGTAGCTCCTACAATGAGCAGTTCTTC.

In its sample, this clone was seen once. This chain joins TRBV7-2 and TRBJ1-6; D not certain. V was shortened by 1 base and J by 7 bases, with 5 bases between the two germline ends. Germline V gene sequence: CDR1 SGHTA, CDR2 FQGNSA. The CDR3 totals 13 residues. The CDR3: CASSLVLNSPLHF. CDR3 DNA sequence: TGTGCCAGCAGCTTAGTTCTAAATTCACCCCTCCACTTT.

This chain links TRBV4-1 with TRBJ1-2; a weak D match, TRBD1 (5 bases). Germline-derived CDR1 and CDR2 are MGHRA and YSYEKL. The germline V and J ends were trimmed by 0 bases and 7 bases, with 18 bases remaining between them. This CDR3 contains 16 residues. As DNA, the CDR3 is TGCGCCAGCAGCCAAGATTTTGGAACAGGCCGACTTGGCTACACCTTC. Translating it yields CASSQDFGTGRLGYTF.

The gene calls are TRBV10-3 and TRBJ2-1; D perhaps matches TRBD1 (5 bases). V was pared by 3 bases and J by 7 bases, with 19 bases between. Germline assignment: CDR1 ENHRY and CDR2 SYGVKD. There are 16 residues in the CDR3. The CDR3 loop reads CAISDPLLGPVNEQFF. CDR3 DNA: TGTGCCATCAGTGACCCTCTTTTGGGGCCGGTAAATGAGCAGTTCTTC.

J is TRBJ2-7 and V is TRBV15; a possible D gene is TRBD1 (6 bases). CDR3 length equals 17 residues. Germline lookup yields CDR1 LNHNV and CDR2 YYDKDF (reference sequence). Trimming took 6 bases from V and 4 from J, leaving 25 bases between them. The CDR3: CATSPRGTVGGLYEQYF. The CDR3, as DNA: TGTGCCACCAGTCCCAGGGGCACGGTTGGGGGTCTATACGAGCAGTACTTC.

This chain uses TRBV5-4 with TRBJ2-2; TRBD1 matches at 8 bases. The germline gives CDR1 SGHNT, CDR2 YYREEE (reference sequence). This CDR3 spans 18 amino acids. With 4 bases clipped from V and 1 base from J, the junction kept 12 bases outside the gene matches. The CDR3 protein is CASSPGTGKPQNTGELFF. The CDR3 DNA sequence: TGTGCCAGCAGCCCCGGGACAGGAAAACCTCAGAACACCGGGGAGCTGTTTTTT.

CDR3 coding DNA: TGTGCCAGCAGTTCCAGAGACAGGGCGAACACTGAAGCTTTCTTT. Amino acids: CASSSRDRANTEAFF. This chain connects TRBV28 to TRBJ1-1, with 7 bases that match TRBD1. Germline V gene sequence: CDR1 MDHEN, CDR2 SYDVKM. Germline trimming cut 4 bases from V and 1 base from J; bases unmatched to any gene: 6. The CDR3 covers 15 residues.

In its sample, this clone was seen a few times. The chain uses TRBV2 and TRBJ1-3, with 10 bases fitting TRBD1. CDR1 and CDR2 (germline): SNHLY, FYNNEI. The junction had 1 base not matched to a gene; V was cut back by 1 base and J by 7 bases. The CDR3 covers 14 residues. This CDR3 reads CASSEEDRGNTIYF. CDR3 coding DNA: TGTGCCAGCAGTGAAGAGGACAGGGGGAACACCATATATTTT.

This chain links TRBV7-6 with TRBJ1-3; D is undetermined. Germline lookup yields CDR1 SGHVS and CDR2 FNYEAQ. The germline V and J ends were trimmed by 5 bases and 0 bases, with 17 bases remaining between them. The CDR3 covers 17 residues. The CDR3 spells CASSPAAGGNSGNTIYF. Written as DNA, the CDR3 is TGTGCCAGCAGCCCCGCCGCCGGAGGGAACTCTGGAAACACCATATATTTT.

The V and J genes are TRBV20-1 and TRBJ2-7; 11 bases map to TRBD2. The ends lost 4 bases at V and 4 bases at J; junction bases unmatched: 12. The CDR3 runs 16 residues. Germline V gives CDR1 DFQATT, CDR2 SNEGSKA (reference sequence). The CDR3: CSANDRLAGRRYEQYF. CDR3 sequence (DNA): TGCAGTGCTAATGACCGACTAGCGGGAAGACGATACGAGCAGTACTTC.

This chain joins TRBV28 and TRBJ1-5, with a tentative D call TRBD1 (6 bases). Between the trimmed V and J ends, which lost 6 bases and 6 bases, there was a span of 15 bases. Germline loops: CDR1 MDHEN, CDR2 SYDVKM. The CDR3 totals 14 residues. The CDR3 loop reads CASRSTGSSQPQHF. DNA for the CDR3: TGTGCCAGCAGGTCCACAGGGAGTAGTCAGCCCCAGCATTTT.

The chain couples TRBV19 to TRBJ2-1; TRBD2 is a possible D gene (5 bases). The V gene's germline CDR1 is LNHDA and CDR2 SQIVND (reference sequence). This CDR3 has 13 amino acids. V was pared by 7 bases and J by 6 bases, with 13 bases between. Here the CDR3 DNA reads TGTGCCAGTAAGGACTTGTTAGTCAATGAGCAGTTCTTC. Translating it yields CASKDLLVNEQFF.

The chain recombines TRBV7-9 with TRBJ2-3; D remains unclear. Trimming took off 1 base at V and 5 bases at J, with 10 bases between the two ends. Per the germline V gene, CDR1 is SEHNR and CDR2 is FQNEAQ (reference sequence). The length of the CDR3 is 14 residues. CDR3 residues: CASSLGRILDTQYF. CDR3 sequence (DNA): TGTGCCAGCAGCTTAGGCCGTATACTAGATACGCAGTATTTT.

This clone has just one count. V is TRBV7-3 and J is TRBJ2-3, with 8 positions matching TRBD2. The V gene's germline CDR1 is SGHTA and CDR2 FQGTGA. Losses at the gene ends were 3 bases for V and 2 bases for J; bases not matched to a gene: 7. This CDR3 comprises 16 residues. As DNA, the CDR3 is TGTGCCAGCAGCTTGGGGAGCGGGGGCCACACAGATACGCAGTATTTT. Its protein product is CASSLGSGGHTDTQYF.

The chain is built from TRBV7-3 and TRBJ2-1, with D perhaps TRBD2 (7 bases). This CDR3 contains 18 residues. The germline CDR1 and CDR2 sequences are SGHTA and FQGTGA. Between the trimmed V and J ends, which lost 0 bases and 0 bases, there was a span of 15 bases. The CDR3 coding sequence is TGTGCCAGCAGCTTAACGGGGGGGCCTCGCACCTCCTACAATGAGCAGTTCTTC. It encodes CASSLTGGPRTSYNEQFF.

The J gene is TRBJ2-7, the V gene TRBV5-1; 9 nucleotides line up with TRBD1. The germline gives CDR1 SGHRS, CDR2 YFSETQ. This CDR3 has 13 amino acids. V dropped 3 bases and J dropped 7; count of bases not matched to a gene: 5. CDR3 sequence (DNA): TGCGCCAGCAGCTCCGGGACAGGGAATGAGCAGTACTTC. Encoded protein: CASSSGTGNEQYF.

The rearrangement links TRBV16 to TRBJ1-4; D is perhaps TRBD1 (5 bases). V was trimmed by 4 bases and J by 8 bases, leaving 17 bases between them. This CDR3 comprises 15 residues. CDR1 is KGHSY and CDR2 is FQNENV in the germline V gene. The CDR3 sequence: CASSPRAGIYEKLFF. The CDR3 region has the DNA TGTGCCAGCAGCCCGCGAGCAGGGATATACGAAAAACTGTTTTTT. The variable domain in full, completed from reference TRBV16 and TRBJ1-4, reads GEEVAQTPKHLVRGEGQKAKLYCAPIKGHSYVFWYQQVLKNEFKFLISFQNENVFDETGMPKERFSAKCLPNSPCSLEIQATKLEDSAVYFCASSPRAGIYEKLFFGSGTQLSVL.

V is TRBV28 and J is TRBJ1-5, with D perhaps TRBD1 (6 bases). The CDR3 loop spans 15 amino acids. CDR1 and CDR2 (germline): MDHEN, SYDVKM. V was trimmed by 5 bases and J by 0 bases, leaving 11 bases between them. The CDR3 sequence is CASSPGQYSNQPQHF. CDR3 in DNA: TGTGCCAGCAGTCCAGGACAGTATAGCAATCAGCCCCAGCATTTT.

This sequence joins TRBV6-5 and TRBJ1-1; 7 bases map to TRBD1. V dropped 0 bases and J dropped 6; count of bases not matched to a gene: 4. Germline lookup yields CDR1 MNHEY and CDR2 SVGAGI. The CDR3 has 14 amino acids. The CDR3 region is CASSYSTGAAEAFF. In DNA, the CDR3 is TGTGCCAGCAGTTACTCAACAGGGGCCGCTGAAGCTTTCTTT.